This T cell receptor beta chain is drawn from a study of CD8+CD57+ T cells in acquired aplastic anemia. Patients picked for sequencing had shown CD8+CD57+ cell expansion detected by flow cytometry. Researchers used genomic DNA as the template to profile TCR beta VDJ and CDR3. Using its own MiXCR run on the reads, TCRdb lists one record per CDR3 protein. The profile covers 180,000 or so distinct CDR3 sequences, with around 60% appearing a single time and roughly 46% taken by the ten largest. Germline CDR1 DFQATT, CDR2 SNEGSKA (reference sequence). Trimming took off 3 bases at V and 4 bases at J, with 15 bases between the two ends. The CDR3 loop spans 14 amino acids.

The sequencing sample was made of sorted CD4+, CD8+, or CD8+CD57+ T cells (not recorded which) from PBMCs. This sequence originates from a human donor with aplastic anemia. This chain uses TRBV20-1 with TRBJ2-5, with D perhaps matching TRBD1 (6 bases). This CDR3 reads CSARAPQGRETQYF. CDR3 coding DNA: TGCAGTGCTAGGGCCCCCCAGGGGAGAGAGACCCAGTACTTC.